Below are 21 T cell receptor beta chains sequenced from a single sample in a study of OX40 agonist ivuxolimab in advanced cancers. The table came from immunoSEQ multiplex PCR; TCRdb's copy has only in-frame clones and leaves some out. Here the sample spans 85,000 or so clones, 65% to 90% being singletons. The sequencing used CD4+ or CD8+ T cells sorted from blood, collected in a trial of the OX40 agonist ivuxolimab. These receptors were obtained from an adult with an advanced solid tumor such as melanoma, head and neck, liver or kidney cancer.

The chain uses TRBV19 and TRBJ2-7; possibly TRBD2 for D (6 bases). The CDR3 loop spans 15 amino acids. Trimming left V 5 bases short and J 2 bases short, with 16 bases between. Germline V lookup: CDR1 LNHDA, CDR2 SQIVND (reference sequence). The CDR3 spells CASSETGTGAYEQYF. CDR3 DNA sequence: TGTGCCAGTAGTGAAACCGGGACTGGGGCCTACGAGCAGTACTTC.

This chain connects TRBV11-3 to TRBJ2-1, with a tentative D call TRBD2 (7 bases). CDR3 length: 15 residues. Germline V gene lookup returns CDR1 SGHNT and CDR2 YENEEA. Trimming took 2 bases from V and 4 from J, leaving 12 bases between them. The CDR3 DNA follows: TGTGCCAGCAGCTTATGGGGGGGCCCGTACAATGAGCAGTTCTTC. This sequence encodes CASSLWGGPYNEQFF.

The rearrangement joins TRBV28 to TRBJ2-2, with D possibly being TRBD1 (5 bases). Trimming took off 8 bases at V and 2 bases at J, with 9 bases between the two ends. This CDR3 is built from 13 residues. Germline V gene lookup returns CDR1 MDHEN and CDR2 SYDVKM. The CDR3 DNA is TGTGCCAGCGTGACAGTCAACACCGGGGAGCTGTTTTTT. Translating it yields CASVTVNTGELFF.

This clone is a singleton in its sample. The V gene is TRBV2, the J gene TRBJ2-1, with D tentatively TRBD1 (5 bases). V lost 6 bases, J lost 9 bases, and 15 bases lay in between. Looked up from germline, CDR1 is SNHLY and CDR2 is FYNNEI. The CDR3 totals 13 residues. CDR3: CASRSGKGAEQFF. For the CDR3, the DNA is TGTGCCAGCAGGAGTGGGAAAGGGGCTGAGCAGTTCTTC.

The genes are TRBV5-1 and TRBJ1-1; a possible D gene is TRBD1 (5 bases). CDR1 and CDR2 (germline): SGHRS, YFSETQ. Trimming pared 3 bases from V and 1 base from J, leaving 10 bases between. This CDR3 is 14 amino acids long. The DNA of the CDR3 is TGCGCCAGCAGCTCGGGGGTAGCGAACACTGAAGCTTTCTTT. It yields the protein CASSSGVANTEAFF.

The V gene is TRBV7-3, the J gene TRBJ2-1; 8 bases map to TRBD2. The germline V gene encodes CDR1 SGHTA and CDR2 FQGTGA. The J segment lost 10 bases and the V segment lost 3 bases, leaving 8 bases of the junction unmatched. This CDR3 spans 14 amino acids. The chain's CDR3 is CASSFATTSEEQFF. CDR3 DNA: TGTGCCAGCAGCTTCGCTACGACTAGCGAGGAGCAGTTCTTC.

This clone was counted once. This rearrangement joins TRBV6-1 to TRBJ2-7, with D perhaps matching TRBD1 or TRBD2 (5 bases each). Germline values: CDR1 MNHNS, CDR2 SASEGT. The CDR3 covers 14 residues. V lost 10 bases to trimming and J lost 2 bases, with 18 bases between them. The CDR3 protein is CAIPSGRGTYEQYF. CDR3 DNA sequence: TGTGCCATCCCCTCGGGACGGGGAACCTACGAGCAGTACTTC.

This chain uses TRBV28 with TRBJ2-7; D uncertain. The CDR3 loop spans 12 amino acids. CDR1 MDHEN and CDR2 SYDVKM come from the germline V gene. V lost 2 bases, J lost 7 bases, and 9 bases lay in between. The DNA for the CDR3 is TGTGCCAGCAGTTTAACCTCGTGGGAGCAGTACTTC. It translates to CASSLTSWEQYF.

This chain links TRBV11-1 with TRBJ2-2; TRBD1 aligns across 8 bases. Germline CDR1 SGHAT, CDR2 FQDESV (reference sequence). V shed 5 bases, J shed 6 bases, and the junction held 5 bases outside the gene matches. This CDR3 is 14 amino acids long. This chain's CDR3 is CASSPQGAAGELFF. CDR3 nucleotides: TGTGCCAGCAGCCCTCAGGGGGCAGCCGGGGAGCTGTTTTTT.

This chain joins TRBV27 and TRBJ1-1; 8 nucleotides agree with TRBD1. Trimming at V came to 3 bases and at J to 1 base, leaving 7 bases not matched to a gene. Germline V gives CDR1 MNHEY, CDR2 SMNVEV (reference sequence). CDR3 length: 16 residues. The CDR3 nucleotides read TGTGCCAGCAGTTTTCGGACAGGGCTGGCGAACACTGAAGCTTTCTTT. Protein: CASSFRTGLANTEAFF.

The rearrangement uses TRBV5-6 and TRBJ2-2; 8 positions agree with TRBD2. CDR3 size: 14 residues. Germline CDR1 SGHDT, CDR2 YYEEEE. With V trimmed by 1 base and J by 4 bases, 0 bases remained unmatched. CDR3 sequence (DNA): TGTGCCAGCAGCTTGAGCGGGGGCACCGGGGAGCTGTTTTTT. Protein: CASSLSGGTGELFF.

J is TRBJ2-3 and V is TRBV10-3, with 7 bases that match TRBD1. Germline V gives CDR1 ENHRY, CDR2 SYGVKD. The V and J ends lost 6 bases and 6 bases, in that order; junction bases with no gene match: 9. This CDR3 comprises 14 residues. This CDR3 reads CAIRQGFGLDTQYF. The CDR3 region has the DNA TGTGCCATCAGACAGGGGTTTGGTTTGGATACGCAGTATTTT.

This clone was observed once. The chain combines TRBV11-2 with TRBJ2-5; maybe TRBD2 (5 bases). V lost 1 base, J lost 5 bases, and 11 bases lay in between. Germline lookup yields CDR1 SGHAT and CDR2 FQNNGV. This CDR3 comprises 14 residues. The CDR3 is CASSLVFGVETQYF. The CDR3 DNA reads TGTGCCAGCAGCTTAGTTTTCGGGGTGGAGACCCAGTACTTC.

This clone has just one count. CDR3 sequence: CASSLASGGADEQFF. The CDR3 nucleotides are TGCGCCAGCAGCTTGGCCAGCGGGGGGGCTGATGAGCAGTTCTTC. The chain couples TRBV5-1 to TRBJ2-1; 10 bases agree with TRBD2. The J segment lost 8 bases and the V segment lost 0 bases, leaving 5 bases of the junction unmatched. The CDR3 contains 15 residues. CDR1 and CDR2 from the germline V gene are SGHRS and YFSETQ. The complete variable domain, with remaining parts taken from reference TRBV5-1 and TRBJ2-1, reads KAGVTQTPRYLIKTRGQQVTLSCSPISGHRSVSWYQQTPGQGLQFLFEYFSETQRNKGNFPGRFSGRQFSNSRSEMNVSTLELGDSALYLCASSLASGGADEQFFGPGTRLTVL.

The chain couples TRBV11-2 to TRBJ2-2; 8 bases match TRBD2. J was trimmed by 3 bases and V by 5 bases; bases with no gene match: 11. Germline assignment: CDR1 SGHAT and CDR2 FQNNGV. The CDR3 runs 17 residues. CDR3 nucleotide sequence: TGTGCCAGCAGCGATCGGGGGGGCGGTCGGGACACCGGGGAGCTGTTTTTT. This codes for CASSDRGGGRDTGELFF.

This chain joins TRBV4-1 and TRBJ1-4; the D is unclear. The CDR3 sequence is 12 residues long. V lost 1 base and J 6 bases, leaving 3 bases between the germline ends. Germline loops: CDR1 MGHRA, CDR2 YSYEKL. CDR3 sequence: CASSQAYEKLFF. CDR3 DNA sequence: TGCGCCAGCAGCCAAGCCTATGAAAAACTGTTTTTT.

The chain couples TRBV4-3 to TRBJ1-1, with D possibly matching TRBD1 (6 bases). The CDR3 runs 17 residues. CDR1 is LGHNA, CDR2 YSLEER, per germline. V lost 1 base and J 1 base, leaving 16 bases between the germline ends. Here the CDR3 reads CASSQGAGWGRNTEAFF. DNA for the CDR3: TGCGCCAGCAGCCAAGGAGCTGGGTGGGGGCGGAACACTGAAGCTTTCTTT.

In its sample, this clone was seen once. V is TRBV2 and J is TRBJ2-1; D perhaps matches TRBD2 (7 bases). CDR1 and CDR2 (germline): SNHLY, FYNNEI. This CDR3 is built from 16 residues. V dropped 5 bases and J dropped 0 bases, with 14 bases sitting between them. CDR3 in DNA: TGTGCCAGCAGTCTGGAGGGGGGGAGCTCCTACAATGAGCAGTTCTTC. Protein: CASSLEGGSSYNEQFF.

This chain connects TRBV28 to TRBJ1-4; D possibly corresponds to TRBD1 (6 bases). CDR1 and CDR2 from the germline V gene are MDHEN and SYDVKM. The length of the CDR3 is 15 residues. Trimming removed 6 bases at V and 8 bases at J, with 19 bases between. This CDR3 is CASSDQGTTQEKLFF. CDR3 DNA: TGTGCCAGCAGCGATCAGGGGACAACTCAAGAAAAACTGTTTTTT.

In this sample, this clone turned up once. The rearrangement joins TRBV5-1 to TRBJ2-3, with D maybe TRBD1 (5 bases). V lost 0 bases and J 0 bases, leaving 8 bases between the germline ends. The CDR3 contains 15 residues. Germline loops: CDR1 SGHRS, CDR2 YFSETQ. Written as DNA, the CDR3 is TGCGCCAGCAGCTTGGAGGCAGGGAGCACAGATACGCAGTATTTT. Protein: CASSLEAGSTDTQYF.

The chain combines TRBV5-4 with TRBJ1-2; D unresolved. The CDR3 runs 14 residues. The V gene lost 0 bases and the J gene lost 4 bases, with 10 bases spanning the gap. Germline V gene data show CDR1 as SGHNT and CDR2 as YYREEE (reference sequence). CDR3 coding DNA: TGTGCCAGCAGCTTGGACCACGATACCTATGGCTACACCTTC. Protein sequence: CASSLDHDTYGYTF.